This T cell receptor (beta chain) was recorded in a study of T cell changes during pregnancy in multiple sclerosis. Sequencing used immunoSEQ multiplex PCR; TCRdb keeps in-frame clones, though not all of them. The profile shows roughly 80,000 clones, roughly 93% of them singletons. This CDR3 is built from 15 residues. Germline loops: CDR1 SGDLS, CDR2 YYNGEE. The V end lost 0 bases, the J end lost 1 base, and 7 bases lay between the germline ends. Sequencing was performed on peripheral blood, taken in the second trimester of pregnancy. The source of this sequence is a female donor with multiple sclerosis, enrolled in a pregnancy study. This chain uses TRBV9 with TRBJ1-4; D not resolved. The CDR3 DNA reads TGTGCCAGCAGCGTAGTGTCGGGAACTAATGAAAAACTGTTTTTT. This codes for CASSVVSGTNEKLFF.